These T cell receptor beta chains were read from a single sample in a study of beta chain features in type 1 diabetes. Sequencing used immunoSEQ multiplex PCR; TCRdb keeps in-frame clones, though not all of them. The table has around 170,000 clones, about 10% seen once. Sequencing was carried out using central memory CD4+ T cells from blood. The receptors shown here come from a woman aged 25 to 45 with type 1 diabetes. CDR3s include the opening cysteine and the closing phenylalanine or tryptophan. D genes are given only for firm matches. Clone size appears in some rows only: once, few, many, or a class for an expanded clone.

abundance,d_gene,j_gene,v_gene,CDR3aa,CDR3nt
.,.,TRBJ2-7,TRBV28,CASSETRDYEQYF,TGTGCCAGCAGTGAGACCAGGGACTACGAGCAGTACTTC
.,.,TRBJ1-4,TRBV25-1,CASSPLGAAVREKLFF,TGTGCCAGCTCCCCCTTGGGGGCAGCGGTTCGGGAAAAACTGTTTTTT
few,TRBD1,TRBJ1-2,TRBV10-2,CASSEWTGNGYTF,TGCGCCAGCAGTGAGTGGACAGGGAATGGCTACACCTTC
few,TRBD1,TRBJ2-6,TRBV19,CASNRQGAGANVLTF,TGTGCCAGTAATCGACAGGGGGCTGGGGCCAACGTCCTGACTTTC
few,TRBD1,TRBJ1-2,TRBV18,CASSPGIGRGRDTDYGYTF,TGTGCCAGCTCACCAGGCATTGGCAGGGGGCGCGATACGGACTATGGCTACACCTTC
few,.,TRBJ2-5,TRBV11-2,CASSPNQGGGETQYF,TGTGCCAGCAGCCCCAATCAAGGGGGGGGAGAGACCCAGTACTTC
.,TRBD1,TRBJ2-5,TRBV6-5,CASSQNDRVETQYF,TGTGCCAGCAGCCAGAATGACAGGGTAGAGACCCAGTACTTC
few,TRBD2,TRBJ2-2,TRBV11-1,CASERQAGAGTGELFF,TGTGCCAGCGAAAGGCAAGCGGGAGCCGGGACCGGGGAGCTGTTTTTT
few,TRBD1,TRBJ1-4,TRBV2,CASSRDSEKLFF,TGTGCCAGCAGCCGGGACAGTGAAAAACTGTTTTTT
few,.,TRBJ2-6,TRBV6-5,CASSTGTGANVLTF,TGTGCCAGCAGTACAGGGACCGGGGCCAACGTCCTGACTTTC
few,.,TRBJ1-2,TRBV29-1,CSVGGSDGYTF,TGCAGCGTGGGAGGGTCTGATGGCTACACCTTC
.,.,TRBJ2-1,TRBV30,CAWSVLGWNEQFF,TGTGCCTGGAGTGTACTCGGGTGGAATGAGCAGTTCTTC
.,.,TRBJ2-1,TRBV9,CASSISGVAYNEQFF,TGTGCCAGCAGCATTAGCGGAGTGGCCTACAATGAGCAGTTCTTC
.,TRBD2,TRBJ2-5,TRBV27,CASSRTSGIGETQYF,TGTGCCAGCAGTCGGACTAGCGGGATTGGGGAGACCCAGTACTTC
few,.,TRBJ2-4,TRBV7-9,CASSLRGNIQYF,TGTGCCAGCAGCTTAAGGGGCAACATTCAGTACTTC
.,.,TRBJ2-2,TRBV30,CASKRVSYTGELFF,TGTGCCTCAAAACGGGTATCATACACCGGGGAGCTGTTTTTT
.,.,TRBJ2-7,TRBV19,CASSTERGRAAYEQYF,TGTGCCAGTAGTACTGAGAGGGGGAGGGCCGCCTACGAGCAGTACTTC
few,TRBD2,TRBJ2-1,TRBV7-8,CASSLGLAGLNEQFF,TGTGCCAGCAGCTTAGGACTAGCGGGCCTCAATGAGCAGTTCTTC
.,.,TRBJ1-2,TRBV29-1,CSAEGGVGGYTF,TGCAGCGCCGAGGGCGGGGTGGGTGGCTACACCTTC
.,.,TRBJ1-5,TRBV7-9,CASSLTDQPQHF,TGTGCCAGCAGCTTGACAGATCAGCCCCAGCATTTT
.,TRBD1,TRBJ1-2,TRBV6-5,CASKMDRGYGYTF,TGTGCCAGCAAAATGGACAGGGGCTATGGCTACACCTTC
few,.,TRBJ1-5,TRBV28,CASKESSNQPQHF,TGTGCCAGCAAGGAGTCTAGCAATCAGCCCCAGCATTTT
few,TRBD1,TRBJ1-1,TRBV28,CASRSVDRPLEAFF,TGTGCCAGCAGGTCGGTGGACAGGCCCCTAGAAGCTTTCTTT
few,.,TRBJ2-5,TRBV28,CASSTTNVRETQYF,TGTGCCAGCAGTACAACTAACGTGAGAGAGACCCAGTACTTC
few,TRBD2,TRBJ2-5,TRBV9,CASSFSGVQETQYF,TGTGCCAGCAGCTTTAGCGGGGTACAAGAGACCCAGTACTTC
.,TRBD2,TRBJ2-3,TRBV28,CASSIIRTSGRGTQYF,TGTGCCAGCAGTATCATAAGGACTAGCGGGAGAGGTACGCAGTATTTT
few,TRBD2,TRBJ2-5,TRBV11-3,CASSPGLAGVETQYF,TGTGCCAGCAGCCCGGGACTAGCGGGAGTAGAGACCCAGTACTTC
.,.,TRBJ2-2,TRBV18,CASSPRTGSDTGELFF,TGTGCCAGCTCACCCCGAACAGGGTCGGACACCGGGGAGCTGTTTTTT
.,TRBD2,TRBJ2-1,TRBV15,CATTPGTSGNNEQFF,TGTGCCACCACCCCGGGGACTAGCGGCAACAATGAGCAGTTCTTC
few,TRBD2,TRBJ2-7,TRBV9,CASSVSREGREQYF,TGTGCCAGCAGCGTATCCCGGGAGGGCCGTGAGCAGTACTTC
many,.,TRBJ1-2,TRBV30,CAWSTERNYGYTF,TGTGCCTGGAGTACAGAACGCAACTATGGCTACACCTTC
.,TRBD1,TRBJ1-2,TRBV6-6,CASSSVQGYYGYTF,TGTGCCAGCAGTTCGGTACAGGGGTACTATGGCTACACCTTC
many,TRBD1,TRBJ1-1,TRBV2,CASSQQGATEAFF,TGTGCCAGCAGCCAACAGGGGGCAACTGAAGCTTTCTTT
.,.,TRBJ1-1,TRBV30,CAWSVGEVAFF,TGTGCCTGGAGTGTAGGTGAGGTAGCTTTCTTT
few,.,TRBJ1-2,TRBV7-9,CASSSRGEAEYGYTF,TGTGCCAGCAGCTCAAGAGGGGAGGCAGAATATGGCTACACCTTC
.,TRBD2,TRBJ2-5,TRBV7-2,CASSPALAVQETQYF,TGTGCCAGCAGCCCCGCCCTAGCGGTTCAAGAGACCCAGTACTTC
.,TRBD1,TRBJ1-2,TRBV7-9,CASSSADRGSYGYTF,TGTGCCAGCAGCTCAGCCGACAGGGGTTCGTATGGCTACACCTTC
few,.,TRBJ2-1,TRBV18,CASSPPGLPDNEQFF,TGTGCCAGCTCACCACCGGGACTCCCTGACAATGAGCAGTTCTTC
.,.,TRBJ1-2,TRBV30,CAWSFRGRVRDYGYTF,TGTGCCTGGAGTTTTAGGGGAAGAGTTCGCGACTATGGCTACACCTTC
.,.,TRBJ1-5,TRBV7-9,CASSEGEGQPQHF,TGTGCCAGCAGCGAGGGTGAGGGTCAGCCCCAGCATTTT
.,.,TRBJ2-3,TRBV5-1,CASSLDAATTDTQYF,TGCGCCAGCAGCTTGGATGCGGCTACCACAGATACGCAGTATTTT
.,TRBD2,TRBJ2-3,TRBV9,CASSVIAGGADTQYF,TGTGCCAGCAGCGTGATAGCGGGAGGCGCAGATACGCAGTATTTT
few,TRBD1,TRBJ1-2,TRBV4-1,CASSLGTGDLWGYTF,TGCGCCAGCAGCCTGGGGACAGGGGATCTTTGGGGCTACACCTTC
.,.,TRBJ2-4,TRBV7-3,CASSSLRGKNIQYF,TGTGCCAGCAGCTCTCTCCGCGGCAAAAACATTCAGTACTTC
.,TRBD1,TRBJ1-5,TRBV7-9,CASRTGTDSNQPQHF,TGTGCCAGCAGAACCGGGACAGATAGCAATCAGCCCCAGCATTTT
.,TRBD1,TRBJ1-4,TRBV4-2,CASSWTGGDEKLFF,TGTGCCAGCAGCTGGACAGGGGGGGATGAAAAACTGTTTTTT
.,TRBD2,TRBJ2-3,TRBV5-4,CASSLGLAGDTQYF,TGTGCCAGCAGCTTGGGACTAGCGGGAGATACGCAGTATTTT
few,TRBD1,TRBJ1-1,TRBV5-1,CASSLPGTGGDTEAFF,TGCGCCAGCAGCCTTCCCGGGACAGGAGGGGACACTGAAGCTTTCTTT
.,.,TRBJ2-7,TRBV19,CASTFDEQYF,TGTGCCAGTACGTTTGACGAGCAGTACTTC
few,.,TRBJ2-2,TRBV18,CASSPGGKNTGELFF,TGTGCCAGCTCACCTGGGGGGAAGAACACCGGGGAGCTGTTTTTT
many,.,TRBJ2-7,TRBV12-5,CASASRLDSSYEQYF,TGTGCTAGTGCAAGTAGACTAGACAGCTCCTACGAGCAGTACTTC
.,.,TRBJ1-3,TRBV6-6,CASNRRGSFSGNTIYF,TGTGCCAGCAACCGGCGCGGTAGCTTCTCTGGAAACACCATATATTTT
few,.,TRBJ1-2,TRBV7-3,CASSPTVDSYGYTF,TGTGCCAGCAGCCCTACCGTCGACAGCTATGGCTACACCTTC
few,.,TRBJ2-3,TRBV7-2,CASSFSGTDTQYF,TGTGCCAGCAGCTTTTCGGGCACAGATACGCAGTATTTT
.,.,TRBJ1-3,TRBV4-1,CASSLFRESGNTIYF,TGCGCCAGCAGCCTTTTCCGAGAGTCAGGAAACACCATATATTTT
.,TRBD1,TRBJ1-5,TRBV6-6,CASSYGTGEDQPQHF,TGTGCCAGCAGTTACGGGACAGGGGAAGATCAGCCCCAGCATTTT
few,.,TRBJ1-1,TRBV7-9,CASSLGQTTEAFF,TGTGCCAGCAGCTTGGGACAAACCACTGAAGCTTTCTTT
.,.,TRBJ1-1,TRBV9,CASGRGEVEAFF,TGTGCCAGCGGCCGTGGGGAGGTTGAAGCTTTCTTT
.,TRBD1,TRBJ2-1,TRBV29-1,CSVEDGTGRDIHNEQFF,TGCAGCGTTGAAGATGGGACAGGGAGGGATATTCACAATGAGCAGTTCTTC
few,TRBD1,TRBJ2-7,TRBV15,CATSRGSPGQGNYEQYF,TGTGCCACCAGCAGAGGATCCCCCGGACAGGGGAACTACGAGCAGTACTTC